A single sample is the source of the 22 T cell receptor beta chains below, sequenced in a study of T cell repertoires in cytomegalovirus infection. No antigens are known for them. Each CDR3 protein is one row after TCRdb ran MiXCR on the reads. The sample has tens of thousands of distinct CDR3 sequences, less than 20% seen once; the top ten hold roughly 75%. The sequencing here drew on CD8+ T cells from cultured PBMCs, taken from culture after CMV antigen stimulation. The receptor set was obtained from a human donor in good health (CMV status not recorded). Some clones in this sample may be carry-over from other donors' samples.

This clonotype was observed many times. The rearrangement links TRBV6-1 to TRBJ2-2, with D tentatively TRBD2 (5 bases). Germline CDR1 reads MNHNS; CDR2 reads SASEGT. V was cut by 2 bases and J by 6 bases, with 10 bases left in between. This CDR3 has 14 amino acids. The CDR3 nucleotides are TGTGCCAGCAGTGAATCCGGGGAGTCCGGGGAGCTGTTTTTT. It specifies CASSESGESGELFF.

The chain is built from TRBV4-1 and TRBJ1-2, with no clear D. CDR1 MGHRA and CDR2 YSYEKL come from the germline V gene. The V and J ends lost 1 base and 4 bases respectively, with 7 bases between them. CDR3 length: 13 residues. The CDR3 DNA reads as TGCGCCAGCAGCCAAGTGGACTTCTATGGCTACACCTTC. Protein: CASSQVDFYGYTF.

There are a few counts of this clonotype. The V call is TRBV4-3, the J call TRBJ2-3; no clear D. From germline, CDR1 is LGHNA and CDR2 YSLEER. V lost 1 base and J lost 5, with 10 bases in between. CDR3 length: 14 amino acids. The CDR3 DNA is TGCGCCAGCAGCCAAGTAGGTTCAGGAGATACGCAGTATTTT. Residues: CASSQVGSGDTQYF.

The chain has TRBV7-2 and TRBJ1-1; no reliable D call. The CDR3 consists of 13 residues. Per germline, CDR1 SGHTA and CDR2 FQGNSA. The V end lost 1 base, the J end lost 5 bases, and 8 bases lay between the germline ends. CDR3: CASSLGLKTEAFF. The DNA for the CDR3 is TGTGCCAGCAGCTTAGGCCTTAAGACTGAAGCTTTCTTT.

This chain uses TRBV6-6 with TRBJ2-5; TRBD2 is a possible D gene (6 bases). In germline, CDR1 is MNHNY, CDR2 SVGAGI (reference sequence). Trimming cost V 7 bases and J 2 bases, with 14 bases left between them. This CDR3 region has 14 residues. This CDR3 reads CASTPGTLQETQYF. The DNA for the CDR3 is TGTGCCAGCACACCAGGGACTTTACAAGAGACCCAGTACTTC.

This clonotype has just a few counts. The genes are TRBV27 and TRBJ1-5, with D possibly matching TRBD1 (6 bases). Germline CDR1 is MNHEY and CDR2 is SMNVEV (reference sequence). With 0 bases removed from V and 3 bases from J, the gap between germline ends came to 9 bases. The CDR3 has 15 residues. The CDR3 loop is CASSLSGAYNQPQHF. The CDR3 DNA follows: TGTGCCAGCAGTTTATCGGGGGCTTACAATCAGCCCCAGCATTTT.

This clonotype has a handful of counts. The rearrangement joins TRBV6-5 to TRBJ2-7; tentatively, D is TRBD1 (6 bases). Germline assignment: CDR1 MNHEY and CDR2 SVGAGI. CDR3 length: 14 amino acids. Trimming removed 0 bases from V and 5 bases from J, with 11 bases in between. The chain's CDR3 is CASSYSSQGNEQYF. The CDR3 nucleotides are TGTGCCAGCAGTTACTCATCTCAGGGGAACGAGCAGTACTTC.

Worth noting for this clonotype: No DNA is shown, since the ends of the CDR3 on it are uncertain; the CDR3 is the one TCRdb lists. The V gene is TRBV7-2, the J gene TRBJ2-7; TRBD1 is the table's D call and was not checked against the DNA. CDR1 and CDR2 from the germline V gene are SGHTA and FQGNSA. 13 amino acids form the CDR3, both terminal residues included. CDR3 in amino acids: CASSFGPGGEQYF.

This clonotype has more than one count but fewer than ten. V gene TRBV7-6 combines with J gene TRBJ1-1; 10 bases fit TRBD1. V lost 0 bases, J lost 5 bases, and 6 bases stayed unmatched. CDR3 size: 16 residues. Germline CDR1 SGHVS, CDR2 FNYEAQ. The DNA of the CDR3 is TGTGCCAGCAGCTTAGCCCGGGACAGGGGTGGTACTGAAGCTTTCTTT. It codes for CASSLARDRGGTEAFF. Variable domain in full (rest from reference TRBV7-6 and TRBJ1-1): GAGVSQSPRYKVTKRGQDVALRCDPISGHVSLYWYRQALGQGPEFLTYFNYEAQQDKSGLPNDRFSAERPEGSISTLTIQRTEQRDSAMYRCASSLARDRGGTEAFFGQGTRLTVV.

The V gene is TRBV6-6, the J gene TRBJ2-7; 7 positions match TRBD1. The J segment lost 3 bases and the V segment lost 9 bases, leaving 5 bases of the junction unmatched. Germline V CDR1 and CDR2: MNHNY, SVGAGI (reference sequence). This CDR3 has 12 amino acids. The CDR3 is CASRDRYYEQYF. CDR3 DNA sequence: TGTGCCAGTAGGGACAGATACTACGAGCAGTACTTC.

The chain links TRBV7-9 to TRBJ2-7; perhaps D is TRBD1 or TRBD2 (5 bases each). The CDR3 is 11 amino acids. Trimming took off 3 bases at V and 7 bases at J, with 7 bases between the two ends. Germline V gene sequence: CDR1 SEHNR, CDR2 FQNEAQ (reference sequence). The CDR3 loop reads CASSFGAEQYF. For the CDR3, the DNA is TGTGCCAGCAGCTTCGGGGCAGAGCAGTACTTC.

A few counts support this clonotype. V is TRBV4-3 and J is TRBJ1-2, with a tentative D call TRBD1 (5 bases). Per germline, CDR1 LGHNA and CDR2 YSLEER. The CDR3 contains 14 residues. Trimming shortened V by 1 base and J by 6 bases, and 12 bases separated the two germline ends. CDR3 sequence (DNA): TGCGCCAGCAGCCAAGTAGCCAGGGACGATGGCTACACCTTC. It is translated as CASSQVARDDGYTF.

The gene calls are TRBV4-1 and TRBJ2-7; TRBD1 aligns across 7 bases. CDR3 length: 18 amino acids. The J segment lost 3 bases and the V segment lost 3 bases, leaving 17 bases of the junction unmatched. CDR1 and CDR2 from the germline V gene are MGHRA and YSYEKL. CDR3 residues: CASSQTIWPGQSVYEQYF. Here the CDR3 DNA reads TGCGCCAGCAGCCAGACCATCTGGCCGGGACAGAGTGTCTACGAGCAGTACTTC.

This chain connects TRBV7-8 to TRBJ2-1; D not certain. Between the trimmed V and J ends, which lost 7 bases and 8 bases, there was a span of 15 bases. CDR3 length: 13 amino acids. CDR1 is SGHVS, CDR2 FQNEAQ, per germline. CDR3 residues: CASTPITVDEQFF. The CDR3 DNA sequence: TGTGCCAGCACCCCTATAACAGTCGATGAGCAGTTCTTC.

This clonotype was seen more than once but under ten times. V is TRBV6-5 and J is TRBJ2-1; 9 bases fit TRBD2. The CDR3 length is 15 residues. Germline V CDR1 and CDR2: MNHEY, SVGAGI. With V trimmed by 6 bases and J by 0 bases, 3 bases remained unmatched. The CDR3 here is CASRLTSGSYNEQFF. The CDR3 DNA is TGTGCCAGCAGGCTGACTAGCGGCTCCTACAATGAGCAGTTCTTC.

The V and J genes are TRBV2 and TRBJ1-5; 8 bases are shared with TRBD1. The CDR3 is 13 amino acids. CDR1 and CDR2 from the germline V gene are SNHLY and FYNNEI. V was pared by 3 bases and J by 8 bases, with 3 bases of the junction left unmatched. CDR3 amino acids: CASSDRGLEPQHF. DNA of the CDR3: TGTGCCAGCAGTGACAGGGGGCTGGAGCCCCAGCATTTT.

This clonotype was seen only a few times. The chain uses TRBV7-6 and TRBJ1-3, with D possibly being TRBD1 (5 bases). The V end lost 4 bases, the J end lost 4 bases, and 14 bases lay between the germline ends. Germline V lookup: CDR1 SGHVS, CDR2 FNYEAQ. CDR3 length: 15 amino acids. CDR3 region: CASSSPQGQGNTIYF. As DNA, the CDR3 is TGTGCCAGCAGCTCCCCCCAGGGCCAGGGAAACACCATATATTTT.

The V call is TRBV4-1, the J call TRBJ1-1; D remains unclear. V was shortened by 2 bases and J by 1 base, with 14 bases between the two germline ends. Germline CDR1 reads MGHRA; CDR2 reads YSYEKL. The CDR3 spans 16 residues. This chain's CDR3 is CASSQRTPPRNTEAFF. In DNA, the CDR3 is TGCGCCAGCAGCCAACGTACCCCCCCTCGGAACACTGAAGCTTTCTTT.

This clonotype was found a few times. The chain uses TRBV4-3 and TRBJ2-1; 8 bases fit TRBD1. CDR1 is LGHNA and CDR2 is YSLEER in the germline V gene. The CDR3 runs 17 residues. V was pared by 0 bases and J by 6 bases, with 10 bases of the junction left unmatched. CDR3 protein: CASSQEVSGTGPNEQFF. CDR3 DNA: TGCGCCAGCAGCCAAGAAGTAAGTGGGACAGGCCCCAATGAGCAGTTCTTC.

A few counts support this clonotype. This chain links TRBV7-8 with TRBJ1-1; 8 bases map to TRBD1. The CDR3 covers 14 residues. Germline CDR1 SGHVS, CDR2 FQNEAQ. J was trimmed by 1 base and V by 5 bases; bases with no gene match: 3. CDR3 sequence (DNA): TGTGCCAGCAGCGTACAGGGGGGGAACACTGAAGCTTTCTTT. It is translated as CASSVQGGNTEAFF.

This clonotype has just a few counts. This chain links TRBV5-1 with TRBJ2-5; D ambiguous. Germline V gene lookup returns CDR1 SGHRS and CDR2 YFSETQ. The CDR3 is 17 residues long. V lost 0 bases and J lost 0, with 15 bases in between. The CDR3 sequence: CASSLARLTEYQETQYF. As DNA, the CDR3 is TGCGCCAGCAGCTTGGCCAGACTTACAGAGTACCAAGAGACCCAGTACTTC.

This clonotype occurred many times. The chain joins TRBV7-8 to TRBJ2-7, with D unclear. V was cut by 1 base and J by 11 bases, with 15 bases left in between. The CDR3 consists of 13 residues. Germline V gene data show CDR1 as SGHVS and CDR2 as FQNEAQ. DNA of the CDR3: TGTGCCAGCAGCTTAGACGAGACGGCTTTGGAGTACTTC. Amino acids: CASSLDETALEYF.